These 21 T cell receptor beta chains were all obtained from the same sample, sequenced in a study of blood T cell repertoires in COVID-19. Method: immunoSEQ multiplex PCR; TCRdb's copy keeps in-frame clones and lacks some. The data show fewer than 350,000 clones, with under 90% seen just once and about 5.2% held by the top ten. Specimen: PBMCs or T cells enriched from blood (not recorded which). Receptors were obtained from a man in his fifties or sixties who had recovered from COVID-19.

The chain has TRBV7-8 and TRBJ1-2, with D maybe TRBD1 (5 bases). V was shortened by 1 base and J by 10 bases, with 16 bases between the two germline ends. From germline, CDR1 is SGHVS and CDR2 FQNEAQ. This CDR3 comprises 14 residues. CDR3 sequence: CASSLVSRSGDYTF. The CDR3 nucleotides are TGTGCCAGCAGCTTAGTGAGCCGGTCGGGGGACTACACCTTC.

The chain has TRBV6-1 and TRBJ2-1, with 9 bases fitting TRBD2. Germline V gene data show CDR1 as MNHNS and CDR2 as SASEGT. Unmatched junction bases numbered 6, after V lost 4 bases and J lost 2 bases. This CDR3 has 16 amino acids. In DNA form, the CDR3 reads TGTGCCAGCAGTGGAGTAGCGGGAGCAACCTACAATGAGCAGTTCTTC. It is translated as CASSGVAGATYNEQFF.

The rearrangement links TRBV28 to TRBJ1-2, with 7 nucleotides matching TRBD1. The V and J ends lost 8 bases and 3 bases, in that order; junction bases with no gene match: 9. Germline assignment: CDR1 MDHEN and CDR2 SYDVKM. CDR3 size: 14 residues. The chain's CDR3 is CASRTGTVDYGYTF. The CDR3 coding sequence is TGTGCCAGCCGCACCGGGACAGTTGACTATGGCTACACCTTC.

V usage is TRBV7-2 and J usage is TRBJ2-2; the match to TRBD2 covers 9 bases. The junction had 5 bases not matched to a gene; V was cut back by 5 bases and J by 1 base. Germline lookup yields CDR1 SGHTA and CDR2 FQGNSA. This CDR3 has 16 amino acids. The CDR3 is CASSPQLAGNTGELFF. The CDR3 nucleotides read TGTGCCAGCAGCCCTCAACTAGCGGGGAACACCGGGGAGCTGTTTTTT.

The chain's CDR3 is CASSLGLGRLSYNEQFF. The CDR3 region has the DNA TGTGCCAGCAGCTTAGGGTTGGGCAGGCTTTCCTACAATGAGCAGTTCTTC. The chain uses TRBV13 and TRBJ2-1; D is ambiguous. CDR3 length equals 17 residues. Germline V CDR1 and CDR2: PRHDT, FYEKMQ (reference sequence). V dropped 0 bases and J dropped 1 base, with 13 bases sitting between them.

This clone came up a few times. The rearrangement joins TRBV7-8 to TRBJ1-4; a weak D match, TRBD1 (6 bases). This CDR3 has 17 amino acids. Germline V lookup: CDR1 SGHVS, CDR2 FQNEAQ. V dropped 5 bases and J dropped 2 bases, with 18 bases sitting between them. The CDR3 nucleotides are TGTGCCAGCAGCGTGCCCGCGGGGGGGGCGACTAATGAAAAACTGTTTTTT. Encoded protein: CASSVPAGGATNEKLFF.

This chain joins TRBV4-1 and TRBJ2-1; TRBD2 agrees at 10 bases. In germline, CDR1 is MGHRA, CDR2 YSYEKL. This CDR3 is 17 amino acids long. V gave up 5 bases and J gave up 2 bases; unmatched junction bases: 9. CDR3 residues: CASSYRRAGGAYNEQFF. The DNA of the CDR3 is TGCGCCAGCAGCTACAGGCGAGCGGGAGGGGCCTACAATGAGCAGTTCTTC.

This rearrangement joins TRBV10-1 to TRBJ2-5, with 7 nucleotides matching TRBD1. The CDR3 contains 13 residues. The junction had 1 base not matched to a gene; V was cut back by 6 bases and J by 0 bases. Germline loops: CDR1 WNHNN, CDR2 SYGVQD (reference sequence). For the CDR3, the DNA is TGCGCCAGCAGCGACAGGGACCAAGAGACCCAGTACTTC. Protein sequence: CASSDRDQETQYF.

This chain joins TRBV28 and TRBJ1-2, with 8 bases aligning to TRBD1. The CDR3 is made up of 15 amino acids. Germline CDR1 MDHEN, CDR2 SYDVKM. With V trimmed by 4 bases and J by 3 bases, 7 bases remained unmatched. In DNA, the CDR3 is TGTGCCAGCAGTTCCTGGACAGGGTGGGACTATGGCTACACCTTC. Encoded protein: CASSSWTGWDYGYTF.

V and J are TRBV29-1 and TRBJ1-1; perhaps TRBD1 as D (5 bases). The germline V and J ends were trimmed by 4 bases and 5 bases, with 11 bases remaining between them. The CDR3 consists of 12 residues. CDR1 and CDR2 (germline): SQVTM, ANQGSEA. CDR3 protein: CSVGGRGTEAFF. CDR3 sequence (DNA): TGCAGCGTTGGCGGTAGGGGAACTGAAGCTTTCTTT. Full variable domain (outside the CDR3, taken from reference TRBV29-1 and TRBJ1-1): SAVISQKPSRDICQRGTSLTIQCQVDSQVTMMFWYRQQPGQSLTLIATANQGSEATYESGFVIDKFPISRPNLTFSTLTVSNMSPEDSSIYLCSVGGRGTEAFFGQGTRLTVV.

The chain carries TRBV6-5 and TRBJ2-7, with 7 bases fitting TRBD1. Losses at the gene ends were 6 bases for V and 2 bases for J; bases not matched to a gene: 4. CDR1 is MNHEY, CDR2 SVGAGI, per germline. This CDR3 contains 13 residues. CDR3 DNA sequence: TGTGCCAGCAGAATCGACAGGGCCTACGAGCAGTACTTC. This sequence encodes CASRIDRAYEQYF.

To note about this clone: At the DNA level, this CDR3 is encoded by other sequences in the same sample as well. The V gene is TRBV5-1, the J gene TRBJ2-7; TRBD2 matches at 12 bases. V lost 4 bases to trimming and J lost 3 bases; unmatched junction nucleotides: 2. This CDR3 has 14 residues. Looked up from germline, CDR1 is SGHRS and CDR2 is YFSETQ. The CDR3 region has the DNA TGCGCCAGCAGCCCGACTAGCGGGAGCTACGAGCAGTACTTC. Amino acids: CASSPTSGSYEQYF.

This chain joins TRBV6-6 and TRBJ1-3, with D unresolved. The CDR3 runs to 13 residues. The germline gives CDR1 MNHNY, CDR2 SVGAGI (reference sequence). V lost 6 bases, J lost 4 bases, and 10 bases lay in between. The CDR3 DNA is TGTGCCAGCAGGGCGGGGTTAGGAAACACCATATATTTT. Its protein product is CASRAGLGNTIYF.

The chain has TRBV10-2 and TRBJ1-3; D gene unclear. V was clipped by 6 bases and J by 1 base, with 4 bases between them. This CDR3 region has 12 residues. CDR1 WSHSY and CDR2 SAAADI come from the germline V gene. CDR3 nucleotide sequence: TGCGCCAGCAGCGTTTCTGGAAACACCATATATTTT. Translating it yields CASSVSGNTIYF.

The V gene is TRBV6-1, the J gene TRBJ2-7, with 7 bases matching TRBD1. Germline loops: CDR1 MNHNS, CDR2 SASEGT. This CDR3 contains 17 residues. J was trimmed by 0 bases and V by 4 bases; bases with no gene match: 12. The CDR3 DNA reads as TGTGCCAGCAGTGTCCGAAAGGGGGCGATAAGCTCCTACGAGCAGTACTTC. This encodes CASSVRKGAISSYEQYF.

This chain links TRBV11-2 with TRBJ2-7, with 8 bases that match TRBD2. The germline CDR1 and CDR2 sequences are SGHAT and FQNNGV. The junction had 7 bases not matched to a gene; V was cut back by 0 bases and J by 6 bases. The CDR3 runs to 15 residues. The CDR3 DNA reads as TGTGCCAGCAGCTTAGATCAGGCTCGGGGGGGCGAGCAGTACTTC. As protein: CASSLDQARGGEQYF.

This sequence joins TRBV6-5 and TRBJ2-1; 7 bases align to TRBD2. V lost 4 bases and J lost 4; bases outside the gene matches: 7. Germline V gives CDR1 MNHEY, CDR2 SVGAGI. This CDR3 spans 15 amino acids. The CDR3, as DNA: TGTGCCAGCAGTTCGGGAAGCGGGATATACAATGAGCAGTTCTTC. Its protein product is CASSSGSGIYNEQFF.

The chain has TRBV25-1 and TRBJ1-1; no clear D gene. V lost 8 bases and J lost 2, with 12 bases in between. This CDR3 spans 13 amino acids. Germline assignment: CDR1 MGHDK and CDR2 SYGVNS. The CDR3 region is CASVQGVNTEAFF. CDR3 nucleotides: TGTGCCAGCGTCCAAGGAGTTAACACTGAAGCTTTCTTT. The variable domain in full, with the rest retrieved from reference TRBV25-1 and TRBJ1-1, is EADIYQTPRYLVIGTGKKITLECSQTMGHDKMYWYQQDPGMELHLIHYSYGVNSTEKGDLSSESTVSRIRTEHFPLTLESARPSHTSQYLCASVQGVNTEAFFGQGTRLTVV.

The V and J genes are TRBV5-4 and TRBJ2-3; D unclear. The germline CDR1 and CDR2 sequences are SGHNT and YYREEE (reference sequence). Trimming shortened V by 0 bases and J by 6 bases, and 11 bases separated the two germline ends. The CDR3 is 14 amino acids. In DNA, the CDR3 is TGTGCCAGCAGCTTGGAACCGACTGGGGATACGCAGTATTTT. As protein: CASSLEPTGDTQYF.

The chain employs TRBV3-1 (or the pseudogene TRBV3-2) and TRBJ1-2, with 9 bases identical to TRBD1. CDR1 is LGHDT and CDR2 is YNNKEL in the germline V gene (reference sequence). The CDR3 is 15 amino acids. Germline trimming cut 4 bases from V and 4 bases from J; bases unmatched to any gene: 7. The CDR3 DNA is TGTGCCAGCAGCCCCTTCACAGGGGGCGGCTATGGCTACACCTTC. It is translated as CASSPFTGGGYGYTF.

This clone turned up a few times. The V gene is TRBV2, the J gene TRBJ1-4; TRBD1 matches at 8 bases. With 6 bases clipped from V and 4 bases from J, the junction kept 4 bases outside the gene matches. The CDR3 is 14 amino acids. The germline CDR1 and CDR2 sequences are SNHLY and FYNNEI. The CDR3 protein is CASRQDRDNEKLFF. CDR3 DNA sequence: TGTGCCAGCAGACAGGACAGGGATAATGAAAAACTGTTTTTT.